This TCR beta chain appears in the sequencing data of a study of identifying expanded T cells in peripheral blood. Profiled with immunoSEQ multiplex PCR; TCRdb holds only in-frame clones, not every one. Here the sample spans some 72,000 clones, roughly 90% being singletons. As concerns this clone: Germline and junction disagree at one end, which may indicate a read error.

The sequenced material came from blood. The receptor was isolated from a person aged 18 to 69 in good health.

CDR3 region: CAFYAGGEWHF. As DNA, the CDR3 is TGTGCCTTCTACGCGGGCGGGGAATGGCACTTC. The chain uses TRBV5-5 and TRBJ2-7; D may be TRBD2 (6 bases). Germline V lookup: CDR1 SGHKS, CDR2 YYEKEE (reference sequence). The length of the CDR3 is 11 residues.